The 11 T cell receptor beta chains listed next were all sequenced from one sample in a study of T-cell reconstitution after alpha-beta-depleted transplantation in children. Preparing the TCRbeta library involved the use of unique molecular identifiers. TCRdb analysed the PCR reads with MiXCR anew, one entry per CDR3 protein. This table has about 980,000 distinct CDR3 sequences, roughly 31% appearing once. The material was PBMCs, mostly from graft donor cells, obtained 360 days after TCRalphabeta/CD19-depleted stem cell transplant. Source of these receptors: a boy younger than two who had a stem cell transplant for SCID, so the T cells may come from the graft donor.

This sequence joins TRBV9 and TRBJ1-2; D remains ambiguous. This CDR3 comprises 12 residues. Trimming removed 5 bases from V and 5 bases from J, with 10 bases in between. CDR1 is SGDLS, CDR2 YYNGEE, per germline. In DNA form, the CDR3 reads TGTGCCAGCAGTGTTGCGGGGTATGGCTACACCTTC. Translated, it gives CASSVAGYGYTF. The full variable domain, its missing parts supplied by reference TRBV9 and TRBJ1-2, is DSGVTQTPKHLITATGQRVTLRCSPRSGDLSVYWYQQSLDQGLQFLIQYYNGEERAKGNILERFSAQQFPDLHSELNLSSLELGDSALYFCASSVAGYGYTFGSGTRLTVV.

Only a few counts were recorded for this clonotype. The genes are TRBV27 and TRBJ2-7; D is unclear. The CDR3 runs to 12 residues. The V gene lost 2 bases and the J gene lost 7 bases, with 9 bases spanning the gap. CDR1 is MNHEY and CDR2 is SMNVEV in the germline V gene (reference sequence). The CDR3, as DNA: TGTGCCAGCAGTTTACCTTTGGGGGAGCAGTACTTC. Its protein product is CASSLPLGEQYF.

This clonotype was seen only once. The V and J genes are TRBV2 and TRBJ2-7, with 10 bases fitting TRBD1. From germline, CDR1 is SNHLY and CDR2 FYNNEI. J lost 6 bases, V lost 11 bases, and 10 bases had no gene match. The CDR3 is 13 residues long. This chain's CDR3 is CALTRDRGSEQYF. Here the CDR3 DNA reads TGTGCCCTAACCCGGGACAGGGGATCCGAGCAGTACTTC.

This chain links TRBV20-1 with TRBJ2-3; 13 bases agree with TRBD2. The CDR3 length is 15 residues. Germline values: CDR1 DFQATT, CDR2 SNEGSKA (reference sequence). The V segment lost 0 bases and the J segment 7 bases; nucleotides outside the gene matches: 4. The CDR3 DNA reads as TGCAGTGCTAGAGATGGACTAGCGGGGGCCAATACGCAGTATTTT. This sequence encodes CSARDGLAGANTQYF.

The J gene is TRBJ2-3, the V gene TRBV6-5; D gene ambiguous. With 0 bases removed from V and 6 bases from J, the gap between germline ends came to 10 bases. This CDR3 has 14 amino acids. Germline CDR1 is MNHEY and CDR2 is SVGAGI. CDR3 residues: CASSYSNPGDTQYF. The CDR3 nucleotides are TGTGCCAGCAGTTACTCGAATCCCGGGGATACGCAGTATTTT.

The sample holds a few counts of this clonotype. This chain's CDR3 is CATSGSPGQGIYNEQFF. As DNA, the CDR3 is TGTGCCACCAGTGGCTCACCGGGACAGGGGATCTACAATGAGCAGTTCTTC. The J gene is TRBJ2-1, the V gene TRBV24-1, with 10 bases matching TRBD1. Germline V gene data show CDR1 as KGHDR and CDR2 as SFDVKD. V trimming: 5 bases; J trimming: 3 bases; junction bases outside the gene matches: 9. The CDR3 spans 17 residues.

This clonotype was counted ten times or more. The rearrangement joins TRBV5-6 to TRBJ2-3; tentatively, D is TRBD2 (5 bases). CDR1 is SGHDT and CDR2 is YYEEEE in the germline V gene. Deletions cut 7 bases from V and 2 bases from J, with 14 bases between. This CDR3 spans 14 amino acids. The chain's CDR3 is CASGLDGLTDTQYF. The CDR3 region has the DNA TGTGCCAGCGGCCTCGACGGACTCACAGATACGCAGTATTTT.

This clonotype was counted between two and nine times. In nucleotides, the CDR3 is TGTGCCATCAGTGGGGACAGGGCGTACAATGAGCAGTTCTTC. Translated: CAISGDRAYNEQFF. The chain employs TRBV10-3 and TRBJ2-1; 9 bases agree with TRBD1. This CDR3 spans 14 amino acids. After removal of 4 bases from V and 4 bases from J, the junction contained 2 bases not matched to a gene. Germline CDR1 reads ENHRY; CDR2 reads SYGVKD.

V is TRBV7-8 and J is TRBJ2-5; a weak D match, TRBD1 (7 bases). V was trimmed by 6 bases and J by 4 bases, leaving 15 bases between them. Germline loops: CDR1 SGHVS, CDR2 FQNEAQ. The CDR3 spans 14 residues. As DNA, the CDR3 is TGTGCCAGCAGTACAGGGCAGGGGGGAGAGACCCAGTACTTC. Its protein product is CASSTGQGGETQYF.

Here the CDR3 DNA reads TGTGCCAGCAGCCCGAGTCCGGGACCCACTCGGGCGTACGAGCAGTACTTC. It yields the protein CASSPSPGPTRAYEQYF. This rearrangement joins TRBV27 to TRBJ2-7; perhaps D is TRBD1 or TRBD2 (5 bases each). This CDR3 is built from 17 residues. Trimming took 6 bases from V and 4 from J, leaving 25 bases between them. Germline CDR1 is MNHEY and CDR2 is SMNVEV (reference sequence).

The chain links TRBV6-1 to TRBJ1-1; perhaps TRBD1 as D (6 bases). The germline CDR1 and CDR2 sequences are MNHNS and SASEGT. This CDR3 is 14 amino acids long. V gave up 7 bases and J gave up 4 bases, with 16 bases separating them. The DNA for the CDR3 is TGTGCCAGCACGCGAAACAGGGTCCGCACTGAAGCTTTCTTT. Translation: CASTRNRVRTEAFF.